The entry below gives a single TCR beta chain sequence along with its context. This clone's antigen is unknown. One base away there is no much larger clone; base qualities are not given. This entry is derived from a study of T-cell reconstitution after alpha-beta-depleted transplantation in children (dated by TCRdb to 2016 to 2017). Regarding the research as a whole: Using TCR repertoire profiling, the study followed T-cell immune reconstitution in a quantitative way in children after TCRalphabeta/CD19-depleted allogeneic hematopoietic cell transplantation. The investigation overall reported the following: The apparently early alphabetaT-cell count recovery about two months after transplant was reportedly dependent on only several hundred rapidly expanded clones derived from non-depleted graft cells. In some patients, the high TCRbeta diversity seen at day 60 was put down to recipient T cells and intrathymic progenitors that had survived conditioning. Over subsequent months, a decline in hyperexpanded clone frequencies was noted, and after one year, T-cell counts and TCRbeta diversity were mostly ascribed to newly produced T cells.

What this sample's treatment or condition label stands for: allogeneic hematopoietic cell transplantation with graft depleted of TCRalphabeta T cells and CD19 B cells. Transplant recipients were children who received TCRalphabeta/CD19-depleted allogeneic hematopoietic cell grafts. The library relied on PCR. Sequencer: Illumina HiSeq 2500. Molecular barcoding was employed in the preparation of TCR libraries, with unique molecular identifiers being used to normalize TCRbeta repertoire quantification. TCRdb handled the public reads itself, with Q25 trimming in fastp and clone calling in MiXCR, and kept productive beta chains. Rows are unified per CDR3 protein, each entry keeping the most common DNA and genes. This sample comprises fewer than 750,000 distinct CDR3 sequences, over 25% of them detected only once. The top ten clonotypes cover about a third of the sample. There are 15 amino acids in the CDR3, from cysteine to phenylalanine inclusive. Just CDR3 DNA is preserved here, 45 bases in frame from base 1. As encoded in the germline V gene (reference sequence), CDR1 is SEHNR while CDR2 is FQNEAQ. The junction shows trimming of 5 bases on V and 2 bases on J, and the gene matches do not reach 7 bases of it.

Recombination connected TRBV7-9 to TRBJ2-3, and TRBD1 matches 7 of the central bases. The TCR sequence derives from a boy under two years old with Wiskott-Aldrich syndrome, due to receive a stem cell transplant. The input for sequencing was PBMCs, taken before TCRalphabeta/CD19-depleted stem cell transplant. The DNA is TGTGCCAGCAGCGAACGGGACAGAATCACAGATACGCAGTATTTT. This gives the protein CASSERDRITDTQYF.